The T cell receptor (beta chain) under discussion was sequenced for a study of radiotherapy plus CTLA-4 blockade in lung cancer (dated by TCRdb to the late 2010s). Concerning the study at large: Objective responses occurred in 18% of enrolled patients, and 30% to 35% achieved disease control.

Overall study results and their limits: After treatment with radiotherapy and ipilimumab, TCR clones that originated in tumors expanded in peripheral blood. Early dynamic changes in blood T cell clones, together with increased serum interferon-beta after radiation, were reported as the strongest predictors of response.

The CDR3 covers 17 residues, taking in both the cysteine and the phenylalanine. Just the 51-base CDR3 DNA is kept, in frame starting at base 1. Reading the germline V gene gives CDR1 SGHTS and CDR2 YDEGEE. Trimming at the junction amounts to 1 base on V and 0 bases on J, and the germline ends lie 14 bases apart. Concerning this clone itself: There is no known antigen for this receptor. Base qualities are not recorded, but no much larger clone differs from it by a single base.

The study tested focal radiation therapy combined with CTLA-4 blockade (ipilimumab) in patients with chemo-refractory metastatic non-small-cell lung cancer. The library was obtained by the immunoSEQ multiplex PCR assay. The table was pulled from immuneACCESS by TCRdb, which kept in-frame rearrangements only. Such tables lose some clones; where checked, under half of the loss comes from unresolved V genes, and the rest has no known cause. In all, the sample holds 95,000 to 150,000 clones, and more than 80% of those were seen once. Together, the top ten hold 5.5% to 8% of the sample. The sample here was peripheral blood, taken from a patient treated with radiotherapy plus ipilimumab. In this chain, TRBV5-8 is recombined with TRBJ1-3, with the D gene too uncertain to name. This TCR was sampled from a human donor with non-small cell lung cancer that progressed on radiotherapy plus ipilimumab. The CDR3 amino acid sequence is: CASSLTPGALSGNTIYF. Read as DNA, the sequence is TGTGCCAGCAGCTTGACCCCCGGTGCTCTCTCTGGAAACACCATATATTTT.